This TCR beta chain derives from a study of T cell responses to AZD1222 COVID-19 vaccine. General observations from the study: Clonal diversity was possibly underestimated, and white British individuals and females predominated among donors.

Of note for this clone: The antigen is not known.

Germline CDR1 and CDR2: SGHNT and YYREEE (reference sequence). The V end lost 2 bases, the J end lost 0 bases, and 7 bases lay between the germline ends. This CDR3 has 14 residues. Clones were read by immunoSEQ multiplex PCR, and TCRdb kept only the in-frame ones, dropping some. The sample yields approximately 90,000 clones, around 91% seen once. The sequencing used peripheral blood, collected on day 0 of AZD1222 vaccination. V and J are TRBV5-4 and TRBJ2-3, with no clear D. This clonotype originated in an adult in good health. The DNA for the CDR3 is TGTGCCAGCAGCTTCGGACGGAGCACAGATACGCAGTATTTT. It yields the protein CASSFGRSTDTQYF.